What follows are 14 T cell receptor beta chains derived from one specimen sequenced in a study of PD-1 blockade in classical Hodgkin lymphoma. Produced via immunoSEQ multiplex PCR; TCRdb's table is partial and in-frame only. In the table there are approximately 90,000 clones, about 90% of which are singletons. With no exception, relapse followed autologous stem cell transplantation in all patients, and brentuximab vedotin exposure varied. This material consisted of peripheral blood mononuclear cells (PBMCs), taken before the second cycle of nivolumab. The receptors come from a human donor with classical Hodgkin lymphoma.

This chain links TRBV9 with TRBJ2-1; D might be TRBD1 or TRBD2, each matching 5 bases. CDR3 size: 13 residues. V lost 4 bases and J lost 8, with 13 bases in between. The germline V gene encodes CDR1 SGDLS and CDR2 YYNGEE. This CDR3 is CASSPGTGDEQFF. CDR3 coding DNA: TGTGCCAGCAGCCCCGGGACCGGCGATGAGCAGTTCTTC.

This chain connects TRBV29-1 to TRBJ2-1; 9 bases are shared with TRBD2. Trimming took 5 bases from V and 7 from J; bases not matched to a gene: 15. The CDR3 runs 16 residues. Germline CDR1 is SQVTM and CDR2 is ANQGSEA. CDR3 loop: CSVLGALAGKANEQFF. The DNA for the CDR3 is TGCAGCGTTTTGGGGGCTCTAGCGGGAAAGGCAAATGAGCAGTTCTTC.

V is TRBV27 and J is TRBJ2-7, with TRBD1 matching 12 bases. The CDR3 is 13 residues long. Germline-derived CDR1 and CDR2 are MNHEY and SMNVEV (reference sequence). J was trimmed by 4 bases and V by 8 bases; bases with no gene match: 3. In DNA, the CDR3 is TGTGCCAGCTCGGGACAGGGGGCTTACGAGCAGTACTTC. Residues: CASSGQGAYEQYF.

The chain links TRBV6-5 to TRBJ2-7; no definite D call. With 0 bases removed from V and 5 bases from J, the gap between germline ends came to 8 bases. CDR1 MNHEY and CDR2 SVGAGI come from the germline V gene. CDR3 length: 13 amino acids. The DNA of the CDR3 is TGTGCCAGCAGTTACTCGATGCGCCACGAGCAGTACTTC. As protein: CASSYSMRHEQYF.

The V gene is TRBV27, the J gene TRBJ2-7; no clear D. Germline V gene data show CDR1 as MNHEY and CDR2 as SMNVEV (reference sequence). With 3 bases removed from V and 0 bases from J, the gap between germline ends came to 9 bases. The CDR3 runs 14 residues. CDR3 coding DNA: TGTGCCAGCAGTTTGGGCGGAAACTCCTACGAGCAGTACTTC. Its protein is CASSLGGNSYEQYF.

The J gene is TRBJ1-4, the V gene TRBV4-1; 7 bases map to TRBD1. With 0 bases clipped from V and 4 bases from J, the junction kept 5 bases outside the gene matches. CDR1 is MGHRA and CDR2 is YSYEKL in the germline V gene. This CDR3 comprises 16 residues. The CDR3 DNA sequence: TGCGCCAGCAGCCAAGAAACAGGGGCGAATAATGAAAAACTGTTTTTT. Amino acid sequence: CASSQETGANNEKLFF.

The chain combines TRBV29-1 with TRBJ2-7, with 11 bases matching TRBD1. This CDR3 spans 13 amino acids. Per germline, CDR1 SQVTM and CDR2 ANQGSEA. The J segment lost 8 bases and the V segment lost 4 bases, leaving 7 bases of the junction unmatched. The CDR3 sequence: CSVVGDRGSQQYF. For the CDR3, the DNA is TGCAGCGTTGTGGGGGACAGGGGGAGTCAGCAGTACTTC.

The CDR3 nucleotides read TGTGCCAGCTCCCCGGGGGGAAACACCATATATTTT. Protein: CASSPGGNTIYF. This chain connects TRBV6-5 to TRBJ1-3; D unclear. Trimming removed 8 bases from V and 4 bases from J, with 9 bases in between. The length of the CDR3 is 12 residues. CDR1 is MNHEY, CDR2 SVGAGI, per germline.

The chain links TRBV2 to TRBJ2-6; 9 nucleotides align to TRBD1. Looked up from germline, CDR1 is SNHLY and CDR2 is FYNNEI. Trimming at V came to 6 bases and at J to 2 bases, leaving 5 bases not matched to a gene. This CDR3 contains 16 residues. The CDR3 coding sequence is TGTGCCAGCAGCGAAACAGGGGGCGCTGGGGCCAACGTCCTGACTTTC. Amino acids: CASSETGGAGANVLTF.

This chain joins TRBV20-1 and TRBJ1-2; D may be TRBD1 (5 bases). CDR3 size: 11 residues. Germline V lookup: CDR1 DFQATT, CDR2 SNEGSKA (reference sequence). V lost 0 bases and J lost 12, with 11 bases in between. As DNA, the CDR3 is TGCAGTGCTAGAGACGGGACTCCCAACACCTTC. Translating gives CSARDGTPNTF.

This chain joins TRBV5-6 and TRBJ2-7, with D possibly called TRBD1 or TRBD2 (5 bases each). The CDR3 has 15 residues. The V gene lost 3 bases and the J gene lost 5 bases, with 18 bases spanning the gap. The germline gives CDR1 SGHDT, CDR2 YYEEEE. The CDR3 region has the DNA TGTGCCAGCAGCTGGGGGACGGCCCCACTCGACGAGCAGTACTTC. Translated: CASSWGTAPLDEQYF.

The chain couples TRBV6-1 to TRBJ1-2; 8 bases align to TRBD1. V lost 6 bases, J lost 6 bases, and 6 bases stayed unmatched. CDR1 and CDR2 from the germline V gene are MNHNS and SASEGT. This CDR3 has 13 residues. CDR3 sequence reads: CASRLTGGNGYTF. CDR3 DNA: TGTGCCAGCAGGTTAACAGGGGGAAATGGCTACACCTTC.

The chain is built from TRBV2 and TRBJ1-5; no definite D call. Between the trimmed V and J ends, which lost 6 bases and 4 bases, there was a span of 10 bases. The germline V gene encodes CDR1 SNHLY and CDR2 FYNNEI. The CDR3 has 13 residues. For the CDR3, the DNA is TGTGCCAGCAGAGGAATGGGGAATCAGCCCCAGCATTTT. Translation: CASRGMGNQPQHF.

This chain links TRBV30 with TRBJ2-2; D gene uncertain. V lost 0 bases and J 7 bases, leaving 9 bases between the germline ends. The CDR3 totals 13 residues. Germline V gene sequence: CDR1 GTSNPN, CDR2 SVGIG (reference sequence). CDR3 residues: CAWSVRSYGELFF. CDR3 nucleotides: TGTGCCTGGAGTGTAAGAAGTTACGGGGAGCTGTTTTTT.